Below are 27 T cell receptor beta chains sequenced from a single sample in a study of blood T cell repertoires in COVID-19. The method was immunoSEQ multiplex PCR; TCRdb's version includes in-frame clones alone and lacks a portion of them. The sample comprises about 160,000 clones, about three quarters of which are singletons, and less than 9.5% rests with the top ten. Sequencing was performed on peripheral blood. The receptors come from a man aged 60-69 years with acute or convalescent COVID-19.

The rearrangement uses TRBV7-9 and TRBJ2-7; no firm D call. From germline, CDR1 is SEHNR and CDR2 FQNEAQ (reference sequence). This CDR3 spans 14 amino acids. V gave up 5 bases and J gave up 0 bases, with 11 bases separating them. The CDR3 here is CASSPFSPSYEQYF. CDR3 DNA: TGTGCCAGCAGCCCGTTCTCCCCCTCCTACGAGCAGTACTTC.

This chain links TRBV30 with TRBJ1-1; D gene ambiguous. Trimming shortened V by 4 bases and J by 1 base, and 19 bases separated the two germline ends. From germline, CDR1 is GTSNPN and CDR2 SVGIG (reference sequence). The CDR3 sequence is 16 residues long. CDR3 sequence: CAWTATGSTKNTEAFF. The CDR3 coding sequence is TGTGCCTGGACAGCGACGGGAAGTACCAAGAACACTGAAGCTTTCTTT.

This clone was detected a few times. The J gene is TRBJ1-2, the V gene TRBV5-1; tentatively, D is TRBD1 (6 bases). Germline lookup yields CDR1 SGHRS and CDR2 YFSETQ. The V end was cut by 4 bases, the J end by 6 bases, with 16 bases between. CDR3 size: 14 residues. The CDR3 nucleotides read TGCGCCAGCAGCCCCTTCCAGGGGATTAATGGCTACACCTTC. Translated: CASSPFQGINGYTF.

V and J are TRBV30 and TRBJ1-1, with D uncertain. CDR3 length: 13 amino acids. Germline V CDR1 and CDR2: GTSNPN, SVGIG (reference sequence). Trimming took off 7 bases at V and 3 bases at J, with 15 bases between the two ends. CDR3 nucleotides: TGTGCCTTTGGCCCCCGGGGTTACACTGAAGCTTTCTTT. This translates into CAFGPRGYTEAFF.

The gene calls are TRBV19 and TRBJ2-7; the match to TRBD1 covers 10 bases. The CDR3 loop spans 13 amino acids. Germline trimming cut 8 bases from V and 3 bases from J; bases unmatched to any gene: 4. The V gene's germline CDR1 is LNHDA and CDR2 SQIVND (reference sequence). The CDR3 DNA follows: TGTGCCAGTGGCGGACAGGGGGGCTACGAGCAGTACTTC. Its translation is CASGGQGGYEQYF.

A single count supports this clone. J is TRBJ1-5 and V is TRBV5-1; D possibly corresponds to TRBD1 (6 bases). The germline V gene encodes CDR1 SGHRS and CDR2 YFSETQ. Trimming left V 1 base short and J 1 base short, with 9 bases between. CDR3 length: 15 residues. Here the CDR3 DNA reads TGCGCCAGCAGCTTGCTGGGGGCCAGCAATCAGCCCCAGCATTTT. Translated: CASSLLGASNQPQHF.

This clone was seen only once. The rearrangement uses TRBV5-4 and TRBJ1-2; 9 nucleotides align to TRBD1. The CDR3 runs 16 residues. Germline loops: CDR1 SGHNT, CDR2 YYREEE (reference sequence). V was pared by 2 bases and J by 4 bases, with 9 bases of the junction left unmatched. The CDR3 sequence is CASSFEFGTGIYGYTF. Here the CDR3 DNA reads TGTGCCAGCAGCTTTGAGTTCGGGACAGGGATCTATGGCTACACCTTC.

The gene calls are TRBV5-1 and TRBJ1-2; maybe TRBD1 (6 bases). The V gene's germline CDR1 is SGHRS and CDR2 YFSETQ. CDR3 size: 15 residues. Trimming cost V 0 bases and J 4 bases, with 13 bases left between them. The CDR3 DNA sequence: TGCGCCAGCAGCTTGGAGGGGGAAAGTCGCTATGGCTACACCTTC. This gives the protein CASSLEGESRYGYTF.

V and J are TRBV5-8 and TRBJ1-6, with D uncertain. Germline values: CDR1 SGHTS, CDR2 YDEGEE. The CDR3 is made up of 14 amino acids. Trimming left V 4 bases short and J 4 bases short, with 9 bases between. CDR3 DNA: TGTGCCAGCAGCGCGGGATTATATAATTCACCCCTCCACTTT. It specifies CASSAGLYNSPLHF.

The rearrangement uses TRBV7-2 and TRBJ2-5, with TRBD1 identical over 11 bases. This CDR3 is 15 amino acids long. Germline V gene sequence: CDR1 SGHTA, CDR2 FQGNSA. The junction had 6 bases not matched to a gene; V was cut back by 5 bases and J by 4 bases. The CDR3 region is CASSVGQGATETQYF. The CDR3 nucleotides are TGTGCCAGCAGCGTAGGACAGGGGGCAACAGAGACCCAGTACTTC.

The gene calls are TRBV11-2 and TRBJ1-1; 9 bases map to TRBD1. There are 14 residues in the CDR3. The V gene's germline CDR1 is SGHAT and CDR2 FQNNGV. Losses at the gene ends were 4 bases for V and 7 bases for J; bases not matched to a gene: 7. CDR3 amino acids: CASSWGQGDGEAFF. CDR3 DNA sequence: TGTGCCAGCAGCTGGGGACAGGGAGATGGTGAAGCTTTCTTT.

The count of this clone is one. The gene calls are TRBV5-1 and TRBJ2-6; D is unclear. Trimming took off 1 base at V and 0 bases at J, with 11 bases between the two ends. Germline values: CDR1 SGHRS, CDR2 YFSETQ. This CDR3 comprises 17 residues. The CDR3 spells CASSLHSSISGANVLTF. CDR3 in DNA: TGCGCCAGCAGCTTGCACAGCAGCATCTCTGGGGCCAACGTCCTGACTTTC.

The chain has TRBV11-2 and TRBJ2-3, with 7 positions matching TRBD1. This CDR3 has 16 residues. The trim removed 1 base at V and 0 bases at J, leaving 4 bases unmatched. The germline V gene has CDR1 SGHAT and CDR2 FQNNGV. The CDR3 coding sequence is TGTGCCAGCAGCTTAGGGTTGACAGGGAGCACAGATACGCAGTATTTT. It encodes CASSLGLTGSTDTQYF.

The rearrangement joins TRBV29-1 to TRBJ1-1; D gene ambiguous. V was trimmed by 8 bases and J by 4 bases, leaving 14 bases between them. Germline CDR1 SQVTM, CDR2 ANQGSEA. The CDR3 is made up of 12 amino acids. The CDR3 reads CSFSGRGTEAFF. CDR3 sequence (DNA): TGCAGCTTCAGTGGTCGGGGCACTGAAGCTTTCTTT. Complete variable domain (other parts from reference TRBV29-1 and TRBJ1-1): SAVISQKPSRDICQRGTSLTIQCQVDSQVTMMFWYRQQPGQSLTLIATANQGSEATYESGFVIDKFPISRPNLTFSTLTVSNMSPEDSSIYLCSFSGRGTEAFFGQGTRLTVV.

This rearrangement joins TRBV27 to TRBJ2-6, with 9 positions matching TRBD1. V lost 5 bases and J lost 0; bases outside the gene matches: 5. In germline, CDR1 is MNHEY, CDR2 SMNVEV (reference sequence). This CDR3 region has 17 residues. Here the CDR3 reads CASSAGTGRSGANVLTF. In nucleotides, the CDR3 is TGTGCCAGCAGTGCCGGGACAGGGCGCTCTGGGGCCAACGTCCTGACTTTC.

The V and J genes are TRBV6-2 or TRBV6-3 and TRBJ2-7; 7 bases agree with TRBD1. This CDR3 comprises 16 residues. J lost 0 bases, V lost 4 bases, and 9 bases had no gene match. The germline V gene encodes CDR1 MNHEY and CDR2 SVGEGT. The CDR3 sequence is CASSSGTATSSYEQYF. In DNA, the CDR3 is TGTGCCAGCAGTTCCGGGACAGCTACCAGCTCCTACGAGCAGTACTTC.

This sequence joins TRBV18 and TRBJ1-1, with 8 bases fitting TRBD1. Per the germline V gene, CDR1 is KGHSH and CDR2 is LQKENI. CDR3 size: 16 residues. V gave up 1 base and J gave up 2 bases; unmatched junction bases: 6. CDR3 loop: CASSPLGQGVNTEAFF. As DNA, the CDR3 is TGTGCCAGCTCACCACTCGGACAGGGAGTTAACACTGAAGCTTTCTTT.

The chain has TRBV24-1 and TRBJ1-3; TRBD1 aligns across 12 bases. The CDR3 covers 15 residues. The V segment lost 6 bases and the J segment 4 bases; nucleotides outside the gene matches: 3. Germline V gene lookup returns CDR1 KGHDR and CDR2 SFDVKD. The CDR3 loop reads CATSPGQGAGNTIYF. The CDR3, as DNA: TGTGCCACCAGTCCGGGACAGGGGGCCGGAAACACCATATATTTT.

This clone was seen once. This sequence joins TRBV12-5 and TRBJ2-2; weak D call: TRBD1 (6 bases). The V end lost 2 bases, the J end lost 6 bases, and 7 bases lay between the germline ends. The germline CDR1 and CDR2 sequences are LGHNT and FRNRAP. This CDR3 is built from 13 residues. Here the CDR3 reads CASGLSGAGELFF. In DNA form, the CDR3 reads TGTGCTAGTGGTTTGTCAGGGGCCGGGGAGCTGTTTTTT.

The rearrangement joins TRBV5-6 to TRBJ2-2, with 11 positions matching TRBD2. Trimming cost V 3 bases and J 7 bases; bases outside gene matches: 5. There are 15 residues in the CDR3. Germline values: CDR1 SGHDT, CDR2 YYEEEE. The chain's CDR3 is CASSYTSGGIGELFF. As DNA, the CDR3 is TGTGCCAGCAGCTACACTAGCGGGGGAATCGGGGAGCTGTTTTTT.

The chain is built from TRBV15 and TRBJ1-1, with a weak D call TRBD1 (6 bases). CDR1 is LNHNV and CDR2 is YYDKDF in the germline V gene (reference sequence). The ends were cut back, 1 base at V and 5 bases at J, with 8 bases in the middle. This CDR3 spans 13 amino acids. The CDR3 spells CATSRVQGTEAFF. The CDR3 nucleotides are TGTGCCACCAGCAGAGTTCAGGGGACTGAAGCTTTCTTT.

The gene calls are TRBV19 and TRBJ1-3; 8 positions match TRBD1. Germline assignment: CDR1 LNHDA and CDR2 SQIVND (reference sequence). The CDR3 length is 16 residues. The trim removed 6 bases at V and 0 bases at J, leaving 7 bases unmatched. CDR3 in amino acids: CASSSTGANSGNTIYF. The CDR3 DNA is TGTGCCAGTAGCTCGACAGGGGCGAACTCTGGAAACACCATATATTTT.

The chain links TRBV2 to TRBJ2-7, with 11 bases identical to TRBD1. Germline loops: CDR1 SNHLY, CDR2 FYNNEI. V shed 2 bases, J shed 4 bases, and the junction held 4 bases outside the gene matches. The CDR3 is 15 residues long. The CDR3 DNA reads as TGTGCCAGCAGTGAATGGACAGGGGGCTCGTACGAGCAGTACTTC. It yields the protein CASSEWTGGSYEQYF.

This clone has a single count. The chain links TRBV30 to TRBJ1-5; possibly TRBD1 for D (6 bases). Germline V gene data show CDR1 as GTSNPN and CDR2 as SVGIG (reference sequence). Trimming stripped 0 bases from V and 6 bases from J, with 15 bases between. The CDR3 runs to 15 residues. CDR3 DNA: TGTGCCTGGAGTGTACAAGGGGGGGCCGGTCAGCCCCAGCATTTT. Translating gives CAWSVQGGAGQPQHF.

This chain links TRBV6-6 with TRBJ2-7, with TRBD1 identical over 9 bases. V trimming: 6 bases; J trimming: 2 bases; junction bases outside the gene matches: 8. From germline, CDR1 is MNHNY and CDR2 SVGAGI (reference sequence). CDR3 length equals 15 residues. The CDR3 bases are TGTGCCAGCAGCACCGGGACAGGGATAACCTACGAGCAGTACTTC. Residues: CASSTGTGITYEQYF.

This clone was counted once. This chain connects TRBV6-4 to TRBJ2-7, with 9 bases aligning to TRBD1. Germline loops: CDR1 MRHNA, CDR2 SNTAGT. The ends lost 6 bases at V and 4 bases at J; junction bases unmatched: 10. CDR3 length: 15 residues. The chain's CDR3 is CASRTGTGSQYEQYF. CDR3 DNA: TGTGCCAGCAGAACTGGGACAGGGTCTCAATACGAGCAGTACTTC.

The V gene is TRBV7-8, the J gene TRBJ1-3, with unresolved D. Germline V gives CDR1 SGHVS, CDR2 FQNEAQ. The germline V and J ends were trimmed by 7 bases and 2 bases, with 15 bases remaining between them. The CDR3 covers 15 residues. The CDR3, as DNA: TGTGCCAGCACCTTCGATCCGCGTCCTGGAAACACCATATATTTT. Protein: CASTFDPRPGNTIYF.